Listed here is a single TCR beta chain. A second 7 to 11 cycle PCR used barcoded and J-beta primers. Every single cDNA molecule received a tag from a template-switch adaptor with 12 random nucleotides. There were at least 2.5 million CDR3-containing paired-end reads obtained from each sample. TCRdb passed the 5' RACE reads through MiXCR, listing each CDR3 protein once. The repertoire has about 640,000 distinct CDR3 sequences, roughly 58% of them found once; the top ten carry 30% to 45%. The length of the CDR3 is 14 residues. Germline assignment: CDR1 SGHRS and CDR2 YFSETQ. The sample is drawn from a study of blood T cells in healthy people across ages. On the study more broadly: T cells yielded about one barcoded beta molecule per two cells through template switching.

The sample comprised blood. The sequence derives from a man aged 55 to 70 in good health. V and J are TRBV5-1 and TRBJ2-4; D may be TRBD1 (6 bases). The J call may be in error: the DNA end matches TRBJ2-7 better. The CDR3 here is CASSSARGRDEQYF. DNA for the CDR3: TGCGCCAGCAGCTCAGCCAGGGGTCGCGACGAGCAGTACTTC.